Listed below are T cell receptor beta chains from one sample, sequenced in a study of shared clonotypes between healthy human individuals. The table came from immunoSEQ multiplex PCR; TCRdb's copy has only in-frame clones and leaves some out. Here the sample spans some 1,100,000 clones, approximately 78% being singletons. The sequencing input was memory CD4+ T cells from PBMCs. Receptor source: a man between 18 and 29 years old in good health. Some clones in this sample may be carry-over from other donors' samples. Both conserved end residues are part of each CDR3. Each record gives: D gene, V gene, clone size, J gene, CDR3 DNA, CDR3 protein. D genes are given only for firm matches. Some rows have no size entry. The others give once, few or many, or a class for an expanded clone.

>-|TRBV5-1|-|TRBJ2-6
TGCGCCAGCAGCTTGGGCGGGGTCGGGGCCAACGTCCTGACTTTC
CASSLGGVGANVLTF
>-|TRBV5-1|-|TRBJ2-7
TGCGCCAGCAGCTTGGTCCAAGGGGGGAACTACGAGCAGTACTTC
CASSLVQGGNYEQYF
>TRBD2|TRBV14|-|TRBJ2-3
TGTGCCAGCAGCCAAGATGGGTTGACTAGCCTACTCACTAGCACAGATACGCAGTATTTT
CASSQDGLTSLLTSTDTQYF
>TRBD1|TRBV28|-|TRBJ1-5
TGTGCCAGCAGGGAGCGGACAGGGGGGTACCAGCCCCAGCATTTT
CASRERTGGYQPQHF
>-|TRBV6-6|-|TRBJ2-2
TGTGCCAGCAGTTACCCACGGGGGACGAACACCGGGGAGCTGTTTTTT
CASSYPRGTNTGELFF
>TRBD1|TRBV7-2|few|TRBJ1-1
TGTGCCAGCAGCCAGGACAGGGTGAACACTGAAGCTTTCTTT
CASSQDRVNTEAFF
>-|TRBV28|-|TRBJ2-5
TGTGCCAGCCGCTGGGGCCAAGAGACCCAGTACTTC
CASRWGQETQYF
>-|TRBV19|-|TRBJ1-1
TGTGCCAGTAGTCAGGGAAGGAGGACTGAAGCTTTCTTT
CASSQGRRTEAFF
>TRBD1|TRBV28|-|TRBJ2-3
TGTGCCAGCAGTATCTGGGGGGGACAGGGCTTCCAAGGGGATACGCAGTATTTT
CASSIWGGQGFQGDTQYF
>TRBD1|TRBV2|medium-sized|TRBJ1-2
TGTGCCAGCAGGACAGACAGGGCTGGCTACACCTTC
CASRTDRAGYTF
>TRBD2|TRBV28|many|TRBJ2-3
TGTGCCAGCAGTGACGGGGACGTTATACTAGCGGGACGCACAGATACGCAGTATTTT
CASSDGDVILAGRTDTQYF
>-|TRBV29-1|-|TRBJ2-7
TGCAACGTCCAACGACCCAGCTCCTACGAGCAGTACTTC
CNVQRPSSYEQYF
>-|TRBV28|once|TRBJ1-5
TGTGCCAGCAGACCCCTCCCCGGCGGGTGGAATCAGCCCCAGCATTTT
CASRPLPGGWNQPQHF
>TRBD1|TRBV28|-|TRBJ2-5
TGTGCCAGCAGTCTGGACAGGCAAGAGACCCAGTACTTC
CASSLDRQETQYF
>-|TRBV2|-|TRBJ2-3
TGTGCCAGCAGTGGGGACTTCTACACAGATACGCAGTATTTT
CASSGDFYTDTQYF
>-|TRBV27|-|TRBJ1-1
TGTGCCAGCAGTCAGTTCTCAGGGGCCACTGAAGCTTTCTTT
CASSQFSGATEAFF
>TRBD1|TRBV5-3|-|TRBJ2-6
TGTGCCAGAAGCTCCCGGGACAGGGTAGATTTAAGGAGGTCTGGGGCCAACGTCCTGACTTTC
CARSSRDRVDLRRSGANVLTF